The entry that follows covers one T cell receptor (beta chain) sequence. Trimming cost V 11 bases and J 1 base; bases outside gene matches: 6. CDR1 is ENHRY, CDR2 SYGVKD, per germline. The CDR3 consists of 13 residues. The data were taken from a study of Ad26.COV2.S vaccination and SARS-CoV-2 variants. Study-level background: The donor was enrolled in the Ad26.COV2.S arm of the COV1001 trial. The authors gave Ad26.COV2.S intramuscularly, either once or twice 56 days apart.

Produced via immunoSEQ multiplex PCR; TCRdb's table is partial and in-frame only. This table has a few hundred thousand clones, approximately 92% appearing once. The treatment here: some 20 received Ad26.COV2.S at low or high dose, single or two shots; about 5 received placebo; per-sample allocation not given. Samples came from day 63 after the first vaccine or placebo injection. This clonotype was sampled from a person between 18 and 60 years old who received the Ad26.COV2.S COVID-19 vaccine or a placebo. The sample was peripheral blood, taken in a trial of Ad26.COV2.S vaccine versus placebo. The rearrangement links TRBV10-3 to TRBJ1-1, with 8 nucleotides matching TRBD1. The chain's CDR3 is CAASGQGNTEAFF. The CDR3 DNA follows: TGTGCCGCCAGCGGACAGGGGAACACTGAAGCTTTCTTT.